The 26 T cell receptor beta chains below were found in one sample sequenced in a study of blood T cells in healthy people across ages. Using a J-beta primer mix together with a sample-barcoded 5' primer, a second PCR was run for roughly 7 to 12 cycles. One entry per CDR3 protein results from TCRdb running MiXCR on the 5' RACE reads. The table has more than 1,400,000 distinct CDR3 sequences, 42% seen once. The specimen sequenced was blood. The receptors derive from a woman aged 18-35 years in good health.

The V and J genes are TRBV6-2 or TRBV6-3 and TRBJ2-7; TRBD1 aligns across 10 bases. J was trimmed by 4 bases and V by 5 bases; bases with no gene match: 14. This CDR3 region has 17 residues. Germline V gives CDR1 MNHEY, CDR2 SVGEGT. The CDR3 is CASSPTRTGGNLYEQYF. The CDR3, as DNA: TGTGCCAGCAGTCCCACGCGGACAGGGGGTAACCTGTACGAGCAGTACTTC.

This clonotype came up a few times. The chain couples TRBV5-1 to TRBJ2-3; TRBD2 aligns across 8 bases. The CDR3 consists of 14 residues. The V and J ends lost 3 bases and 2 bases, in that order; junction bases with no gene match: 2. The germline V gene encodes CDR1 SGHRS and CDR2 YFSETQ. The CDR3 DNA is TGCGCCAGCAGCTCCGGGGGGGACACAGATACGCAGTATTTT. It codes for CASSSGGDTDTQYF.

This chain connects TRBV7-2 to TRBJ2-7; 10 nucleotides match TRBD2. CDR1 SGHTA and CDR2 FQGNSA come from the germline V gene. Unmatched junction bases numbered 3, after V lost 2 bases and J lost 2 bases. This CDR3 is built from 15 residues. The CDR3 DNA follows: TGTGCCAGCAGCTTAATGAGCGGGGGGGCCTACGAGCAGTACTTC. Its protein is CASSLMSGGAYEQYF.

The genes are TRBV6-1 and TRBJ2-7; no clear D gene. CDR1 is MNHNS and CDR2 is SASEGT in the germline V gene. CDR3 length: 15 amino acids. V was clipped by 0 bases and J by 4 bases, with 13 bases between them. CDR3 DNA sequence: TGTGCCAGCAGTGAAGCCCACACACTCGATTACGAGCAGTACTTC. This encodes CASSEAHTLDYEQYF.

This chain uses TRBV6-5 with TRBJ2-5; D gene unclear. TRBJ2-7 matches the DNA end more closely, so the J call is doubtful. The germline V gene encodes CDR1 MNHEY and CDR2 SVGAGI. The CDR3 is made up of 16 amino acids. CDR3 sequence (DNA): TGTGCCAGCATTTATATACCGGCGCCCTTAAACTACGAGCAGTACTTC. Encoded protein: CASIYIPAPLNYEQYF.

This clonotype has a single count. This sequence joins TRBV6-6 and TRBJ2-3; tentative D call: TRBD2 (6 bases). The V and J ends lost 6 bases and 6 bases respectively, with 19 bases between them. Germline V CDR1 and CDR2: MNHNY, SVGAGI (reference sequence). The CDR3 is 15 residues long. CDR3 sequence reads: CASSRPGTGHDTQYF. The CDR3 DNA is TGTGCCAGCAGCCGACCTGGGACTGGCCATGATACGCAGTATTTT.

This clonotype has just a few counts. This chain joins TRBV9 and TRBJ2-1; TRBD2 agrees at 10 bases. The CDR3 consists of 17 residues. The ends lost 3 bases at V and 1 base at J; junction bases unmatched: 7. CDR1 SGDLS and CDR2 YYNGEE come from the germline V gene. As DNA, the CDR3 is TGTGCCAGCAGCGCGGGGTTACTAGCGGGATCCTACAATGAGCAGTTCTTC. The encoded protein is CASSAGLLAGSYNEQFF.

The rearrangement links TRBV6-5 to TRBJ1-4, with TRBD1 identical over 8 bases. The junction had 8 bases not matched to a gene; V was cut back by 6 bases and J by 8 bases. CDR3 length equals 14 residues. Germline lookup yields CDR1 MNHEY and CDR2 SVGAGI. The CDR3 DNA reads TGTGCCAGCAGCTTGACAGGGGAGGGCGAAAAACTGTTTTTT. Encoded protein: CASSLTGEGEKLFF.

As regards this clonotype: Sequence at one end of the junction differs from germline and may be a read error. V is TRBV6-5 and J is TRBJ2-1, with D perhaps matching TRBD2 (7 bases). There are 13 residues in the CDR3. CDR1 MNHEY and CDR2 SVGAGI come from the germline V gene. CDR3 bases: TGTGCCTGCAGTTACGGGGGGCAAGATGAGCAGTTCTTC. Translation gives CACSYGGQDEQFF.

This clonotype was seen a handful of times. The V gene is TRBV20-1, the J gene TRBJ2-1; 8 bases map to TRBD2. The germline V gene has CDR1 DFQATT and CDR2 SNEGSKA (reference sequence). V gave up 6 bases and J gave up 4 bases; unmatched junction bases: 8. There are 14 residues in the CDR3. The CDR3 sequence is CSAQGSGGYNEQFF. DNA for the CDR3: TGCAGTGCCCAAGGAAGCGGGGGTTACAATGAGCAGTTCTTC.

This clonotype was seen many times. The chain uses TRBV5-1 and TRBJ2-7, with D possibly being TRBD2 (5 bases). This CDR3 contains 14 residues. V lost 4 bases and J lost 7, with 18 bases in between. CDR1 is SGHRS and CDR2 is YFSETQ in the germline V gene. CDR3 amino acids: CASSEDSWGWEQYF. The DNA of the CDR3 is TGCGCCAGCAGCGAGGACTCTTGGGGATGGGAGCAGTACTTC.

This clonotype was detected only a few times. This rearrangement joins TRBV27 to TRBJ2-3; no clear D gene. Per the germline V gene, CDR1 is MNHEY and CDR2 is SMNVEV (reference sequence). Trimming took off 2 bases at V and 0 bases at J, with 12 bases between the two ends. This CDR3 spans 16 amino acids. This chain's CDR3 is CASSLVDSSSTDTQYF. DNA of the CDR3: TGTGCCAGCAGTTTAGTCGACTCCTCTAGCACAGATACGCAGTATTTT.

CDR3 sequence (DNA): TGCAGTGCTAGTTCTCCGCCAGATACGCAGTATTTT. Translating it yields CSASSPPDTQYF. V is TRBV20-1 and J is TRBJ2-3; no definite D call. Germline lookup yields CDR1 DFQATT and CDR2 SNEGSKA (reference sequence). CDR3 length equals 12 residues. Trimming cost V 3 bases and J 4 bases, with 8 bases left between them.

CDR3: CASRTGDSPLHF. DNA for the CDR3: TGCGCCAGCCGGACAGGGGATTCACCCCTCCACTTT. J is TRBJ1-6 and V is TRBV5-1; 9 positions match TRBD1. Per germline, CDR1 SGHRS and CDR2 YFSETQ. J was trimmed by 8 bases and V by 7 bases; bases with no gene match: 1. The CDR3 spans 12 residues. Using reference TRBV5-1 and TRBJ1-6 for the parts outside the CDR3, the full variable domain is KAGVTQTPRYLIKTRGQQVTLSCSPISGHRSVSWYQQTPGQGLQFLFEYFSETQRNKGNFPGRFSGRQFSNSRSEMNVSTLELGDSALYLCASRTGDSPLHFGNGTRLTVT.

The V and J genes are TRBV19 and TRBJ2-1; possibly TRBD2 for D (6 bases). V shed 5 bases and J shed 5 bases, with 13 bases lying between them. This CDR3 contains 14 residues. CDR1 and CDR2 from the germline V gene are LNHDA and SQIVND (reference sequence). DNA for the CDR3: TGTGCCAGTAGTCGCCCGGGACTGAACAATGAGCAGTTCTTC. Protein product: CASSRPGLNNEQFF.

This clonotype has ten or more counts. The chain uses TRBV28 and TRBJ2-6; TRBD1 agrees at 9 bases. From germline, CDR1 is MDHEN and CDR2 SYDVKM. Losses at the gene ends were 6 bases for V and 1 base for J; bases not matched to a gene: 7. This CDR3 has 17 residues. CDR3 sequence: CASSPGQGPSGANVLTF. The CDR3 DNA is TGTGCCAGCAGCCCGGGACAGGGCCCTTCTGGGGCCAACGTCCTGACTTTC.

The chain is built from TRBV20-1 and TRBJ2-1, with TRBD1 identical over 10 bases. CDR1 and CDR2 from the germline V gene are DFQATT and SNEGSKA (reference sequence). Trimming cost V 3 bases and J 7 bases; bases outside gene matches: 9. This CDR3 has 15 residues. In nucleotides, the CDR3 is TGCAGTGCTAGTCTCCGACAGGGGGCGGGAAATGAGCAGTTCTTC. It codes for CSASLRQGAGNEQFF.

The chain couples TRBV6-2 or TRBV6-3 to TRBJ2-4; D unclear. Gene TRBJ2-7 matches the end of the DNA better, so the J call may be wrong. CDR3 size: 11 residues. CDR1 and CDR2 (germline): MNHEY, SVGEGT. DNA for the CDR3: TGTGCCAGCGGCGTCGGCTACGAGCAGTACTTC. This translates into CASGVGYEQYF.

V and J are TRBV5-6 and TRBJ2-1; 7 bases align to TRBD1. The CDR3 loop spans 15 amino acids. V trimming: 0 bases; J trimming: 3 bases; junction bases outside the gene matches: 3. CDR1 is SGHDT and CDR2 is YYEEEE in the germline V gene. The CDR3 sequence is CASSLEQGNYNEQFF. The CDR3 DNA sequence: TGTGCCAGCAGCTTGGAACAGGGGAACTACAATGAGCAGTTCTTC.

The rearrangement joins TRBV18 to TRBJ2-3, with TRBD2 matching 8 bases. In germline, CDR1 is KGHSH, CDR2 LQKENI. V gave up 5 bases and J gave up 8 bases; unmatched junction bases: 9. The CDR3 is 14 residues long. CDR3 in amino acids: CASSIPAGEATQYF. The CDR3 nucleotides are TGTGCCAGCTCAATACCAGCGGGAGAGGCTACGCAGTATTTT.

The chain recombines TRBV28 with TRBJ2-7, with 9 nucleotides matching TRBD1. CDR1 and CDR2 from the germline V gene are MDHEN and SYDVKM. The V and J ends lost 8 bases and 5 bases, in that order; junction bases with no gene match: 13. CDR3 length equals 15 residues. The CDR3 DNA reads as TGTGCCAGCGTGAGATCCACCGGGACAGGGAACGAGCAGTACTTC. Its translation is CASVRSTGTGNEQYF.

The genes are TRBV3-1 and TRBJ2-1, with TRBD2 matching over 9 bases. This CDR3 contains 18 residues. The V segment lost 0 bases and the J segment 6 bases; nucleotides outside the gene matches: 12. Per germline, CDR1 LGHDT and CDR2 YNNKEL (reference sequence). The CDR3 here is CASSQDQRGAGGRNEQFF. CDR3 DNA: TGTGCCAGCAGCCAAGATCAACGCGGTGCGGGAGGGCGCAATGAGCAGTTCTTC.

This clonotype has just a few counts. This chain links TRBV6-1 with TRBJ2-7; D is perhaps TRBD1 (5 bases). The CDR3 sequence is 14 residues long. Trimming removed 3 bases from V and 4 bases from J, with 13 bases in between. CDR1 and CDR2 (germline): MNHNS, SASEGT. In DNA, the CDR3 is TGTGCCAGCAGTGACAAGGGGTTTACGTACGAGCAGTACTTC. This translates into CASSDKGFTYEQYF.

The CDR3 reads CSVAQGSGELFF. The CDR3 coding sequence is TGCAGCGTTGCCCAGGGATCCGGGGAGCTGTTTTTT. The chain couples TRBV29-1 to TRBJ2-2, with D perhaps TRBD1 (5 bases). The ends were cut back, 4 bases at V and 6 bases at J, with 9 bases in the middle. The CDR3 extends over 12 amino acids. The V gene's germline CDR1 is SQVTM and CDR2 ANQGSEA.

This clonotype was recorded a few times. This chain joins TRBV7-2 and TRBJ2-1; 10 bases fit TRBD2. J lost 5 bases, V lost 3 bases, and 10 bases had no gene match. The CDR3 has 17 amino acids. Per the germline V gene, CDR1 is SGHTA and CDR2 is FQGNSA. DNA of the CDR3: TGTGCCAGCAGCTTTATGGGACTAGGACTAGCGGACAATGAGCAGTTCTTC. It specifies CASSFMGLGLADNEQFF.

In nucleotides, the CDR3 is TGTGCCAGCAGTTACTCCAGGGGACAAGAGACCCAGTACTTC. Translated: CASSYSRGQETQYF. The chain carries TRBV6-5 and TRBJ2-5; TRBD1 is a possible D gene (6 bases). The ends were cut back, 0 bases at V and 2 bases at J, with 7 bases in the middle. The germline gives CDR1 MNHEY, CDR2 SVGAGI. The CDR3 spans 14 residues.